A single sample is the source of the 25 T cell receptor beta chains below, sequenced in a study of T cells of healthy individuals (dated by TCRdb to 2016 to 2019). Library preparation used 5' RACE. Sequencing relied on an Illumina MiSeq. The public reads were quality trimmed at Q25 with fastp and then assembled into clones with MiXCR by TCRdb, keeping productive beta chains. Rows are combined by CDR3 protein, so each entry shows the most common genes and DNA. The sample table contains fewer than 75,000 distinct CDR3 sequences; only one count was recorded for about a sixth of them. About 4.7% of the sample goes to the ten largest clones. The source of these receptors is a human donor in good health.

This clonotype showed up just a few times. The chain combines TRBV5-1 with TRBJ1-4; 8 positions match TRBD1. The CDR3 length is 15 residues. The V gene's germline CDR1 is SGHRS and CDR2 YFSETQ. The V gene end was trimmed by 0 bases and the J gene end by 8 bases; junction bases not matched to a gene: 6. For the CDR3, the DNA is TGCGCCAGCAGCTTGGGGACAGGGTCGGGAGAAAAACTGTTTTTT. Amino acids: CASSLGTGSGEKLFF.

The chain has TRBV5-5 and TRBJ1-2; the D gene is possibly TRBD1 (5 bases). V dropped 0 bases and J dropped 8 bases, with 14 bases sitting between them. The CDR3 sequence is 14 residues long. Per germline, CDR1 SGHKS and CDR2 YYEKEE (reference sequence). The chain's CDR3 is CASSLEGRADGYTF. CDR3 sequence (DNA): TGTGCCAGCAGCTTGGAAGGCAGGGCAGACGGCTACACCTTC.

This clonotype was picked up many times. The V gene is TRBV20-1, the J gene TRBJ2-5; the match to TRBD2 covers 7 bases. CDR3 length: 14 amino acids. V lost 6 bases, J lost 2 bases, and 9 bases stayed unmatched. Germline values: CDR1 DFQATT, CDR2 SNEGSKA (reference sequence). The CDR3 coding sequence is TGCAGTGCCCCCCCGGGAGGCCTTCAAGAGACCCAGTACTTC. Protein sequence: CSAPPGGLQETQYF.

The sample holds many counts of this clonotype. The chain is built from TRBV27 and TRBJ2-6, with TRBD1 matching over 9 bases. CDR3 length: 16 amino acids. Germline CDR1 is MNHEY and CDR2 is SMNVEV (reference sequence). After removal of 8 bases from V and 3 bases from J, the junction contained 8 bases not matched to a gene. CDR3 DNA: TGTGCCAGCGGATCAACAGGGGGCGGTGGGGCCAACGTCCTGACTTTC. It codes for CASGSTGGGGANVLTF.

This clonotype has ten or more counts. The V gene is TRBV6-2 or TRBV6-3, the J gene TRBJ2-1; D is uncertain. Trimming took off 3 bases at V and 6 bases at J, with 6 bases between the two ends. The CDR3 extends over 12 amino acids. The germline V gene has CDR1 MNHEY and CDR2 SVGEGT. Written as DNA, the CDR3 is TGTGCCAGCAGTTATCCGCTCAATGAGCAGTTCTTC. The encoded protein is CASSYPLNEQFF.

At least ten counts were recorded for this clonotype. This rearrangement joins TRBV6-5 to TRBJ2-7; 9 bases map to TRBD2. V shed 0 bases, J shed 2 bases, and the junction held 2 bases outside the gene matches. CDR1 MNHEY and CDR2 SVGAGI come from the germline V gene. The CDR3 has 15 amino acids. This CDR3 is CASSYSTSGTYEQYF. The CDR3 DNA follows: TGTGCCAGCAGTTACTCGACTAGCGGTACCTACGAGCAGTACTTC.

This clonotype was observed a few times. The rearrangement joins TRBV11-2 to TRBJ1-6; no clear D. The CDR3 contains 15 residues. Per germline, CDR1 SGHAT and CDR2 FQNNGV. V lost 1 base to trimming and J lost 8 bases, with 12 bases between them. The CDR3 reads CASSLVFGEDSPLHF. CDR3 coding DNA: TGTGCCAGCAGCTTAGTATTTGGGGAGGATTCACCCCTCCACTTT.

This clonotype was seen only a few times. The V call is TRBV28, the J call TRBJ2-1, with 8 positions matching TRBD1. CDR3 length: 16 residues. V was pared by 8 bases and J by 8 bases, with 17 bases of the junction left unmatched. Germline values: CDR1 MDHEN, CDR2 SYDVKM. The CDR3 nucleotides are TGTGCCAGCCTCACTACAGAAATGGACAGGGAGGATGAGCAGTTCTTC. Amino acids: CASLTTEMDREDEQFF.

This clonotype appeared many times. The rearrangement joins TRBV5-4 to TRBJ2-5, with 9 bases lining up with TRBD2. This CDR3 is built from 15 residues. CDR1 is SGHNT, CDR2 YYREEE, per germline (reference sequence). V dropped 1 base and J dropped 1; count of bases not matched to a gene: 2. CDR3 loop: CASSLSAGGQETQYF. Written as DNA, the CDR3 is TGTGCCAGCAGCTTGTCAGCGGGGGGCCAAGAGACCCAGTACTTC.

The CDR3 coding sequence is TGCAGTGCCAAAGCGGGACAGAGGGAGGGTGGCTACACCTTC. The encoded protein is CSAKAGQREGGYTF. The chain combines TRBV20-1 with TRBJ1-2; 7 bases align to TRBD1. The V segment lost 6 bases and the J segment 7 bases; nucleotides outside the gene matches: 14. CDR1 and CDR2 (germline): DFQATT, SNEGSKA (reference sequence). This CDR3 comprises 14 residues.

This clonotype was detected a few times. The chain combines TRBV2 with TRBJ1-2; 7 nucleotides align to TRBD1. This CDR3 is built from 13 residues. In germline, CDR1 is SNHLY, CDR2 FYNNEI. J gave up 8 bases and V 7 bases, and 10 bases lay outside the gene matches. CDR3 in DNA: TGTGCCAGCACCCCGGACAGGTTGAGCGGCTACACCTTC. It specifies CASTPDRLSGYTF.

Ten or more counts support this clonotype. The gene calls are TRBV23-1 and TRBJ1-5; no reliable D call. TRBV23-1 is an open reading frame, and its role is uncertain. Trimming took off 2 bases at V and 0 bases at J, with 8 bases between the two ends. This CDR3 region has 15 residues. The CDR3 coding sequence is TGCGCCAGCAGTCAACAGAGATATAGCAATCAGCCCCAGCATTTT. It specifies CASSQQRYSNQPQHF.

In its sample, this clonotype was seen a few times. The rearrangement joins TRBV24-1 to TRBJ2-2, with a tentative D call TRBD1 (6 bases). V dropped 5 bases and J dropped 3 bases, with 15 bases sitting between them. The germline gives CDR1 KGHDR, CDR2 SFDVKD. This CDR3 contains 16 residues. The CDR3, as DNA: TGTGCCACCAGTGGAGACCGGGACACCTACACCGGGGAGCTGTTTTTT. This translates into CATSGDRDTYTGELFF.

At least ten counts were recorded for this clonotype. The chain recombines TRBV27 with TRBJ1-5; the D is unclear. Trimming left V 3 bases short and J 0 bases short, with 0 bases between. The CDR3 length is 12 residues. Germline CDR1 is MNHEY and CDR2 is SMNVEV (reference sequence). CDR3 amino acids: CASSFSNQPQHF. The CDR3 nucleotides are TGTGCCAGCAGTTTTAGCAATCAGCCCCAGCATTTT.

The CDR3 sequence: CASSLTGTGSNEQYF. The CDR3 DNA follows: TGTGCCAGCAGTCTAACTGGGACAGGTTCCAACGAGCAGTACTTC. The chain uses TRBV6-5 and TRBJ2-7; 8 nucleotides line up with TRBD1. J lost 5 bases, V lost 5 bases, and 11 bases had no gene match. This CDR3 has 15 residues. In germline, CDR1 is MNHEY, CDR2 SVGAGI.

This sequence joins TRBV30 and TRBJ1-5, with 11 bases lining up with TRBD1. Germline V gene sequence: CDR1 GTSNPN, CDR2 SVGIG (reference sequence). The J segment lost 6 bases and the V segment lost 2 bases, leaving 3 bases of the junction unmatched. The CDR3 loop spans 14 amino acids. The CDR3 DNA sequence: TGTGCCTGGAGTCCGGGACAGGGGGGTCAGCCCCAGCATTTT. Amino acids: CAWSPGQGGQPQHF.

The chain recombines TRBV29-1 with TRBJ2-7; D ambiguous. V lost 5 bases and J lost 5, with 10 bases in between. The CDR3 is 11 amino acids. Looked up from germline, CDR1 is SQVTM and CDR2 is ANQGSEA. The CDR3 region has the DNA TGCAGCGTTCGGCAGTACCACGAGCAGTACTTC. This codes for CSVRQYHEQYF.

A note on this clonotype: A read error is possible here, since a much larger clone lies one base away. As DNA, the CDR3 is TGCAGTGCTAGTCGGACTAGCGGGAAGAATGAGCAGTACTTC. It translates to CSASRTSGKNEQYF. The J gene is TRBJ2-7, the V gene TRBV20-1, with 12 bases fitting TRBD2. The CDR3 totals 14 residues. V lost 3 bases and J lost 7; bases outside the gene matches: 7. The V gene's germline CDR1 is DFQATT and CDR2 SNEGSKA (reference sequence).

This clonotype has just a few counts. The gene calls are TRBV29-1 and TRBJ2-3; 10 bases fit TRBD2. The CDR3 has 17 amino acids. Germline V gene data show CDR1 as SQVTM and CDR2 as ANQGSEA. Trimming cost V 4 bases and J 2 bases; bases outside gene matches: 12. DNA of the CDR3: TGCAGCGTTGCTGGCGGGCTAGCGGGGGTTCTCACAGATACGCAGTATTTT. Translation gives CSVAGGLAGVLTDTQYF.

This clonotype was counted at least ten times. The V and J genes are TRBV30 and TRBJ1-2; the D is unclear. CDR3 size: 11 residues. Trimming removed 0 bases from V and 10 bases from J, with 9 bases in between. Germline CDR1 is GTSNPN and CDR2 is SVGIG (reference sequence). This CDR3 reads CAWSVSGDYTF. CDR3 nucleotides: TGTGCCTGGAGTGTATCCGGGGACTACACCTTC.

This chain connects TRBV12-3 or TRBV12-4 to TRBJ1-2; possibly TRBD1 for D (6 bases). Trimming stripped 4 bases from V and 6 bases from J, with 12 bases between. CDR3 length: 13 residues. The CDR3 reads CASSYGGWDGYTF. DNA of the CDR3: TGTGCCAGCAGTTATGGGGGCTGGGATGGCTACACCTTC.

V gene TRBV5-1 combines with J gene TRBJ1-1; 8 bases line up with TRBD1. Unmatched junction bases numbered 16, after V lost 4 bases and J lost 8 bases. CDR3 length equals 16 residues. The germline CDR1 and CDR2 sequences are SGHRS and YFSETQ. CDR3 protein: CASSPETGVPVGEAFF. CDR3 in DNA: TGCGCCAGCAGCCCAGAGACAGGGGTCCCGGTCGGGGAAGCTTTCTTT.

This clonotype was seen more than once but under ten times. In DNA, the CDR3 is TGCAGTGCTAGACGACAGGGCAATGAGCAGTTCTTC. It encodes CSARRQGNEQFF. The chain carries TRBV20-1 and TRBJ2-1, with 7 bases that match TRBD1. From germline, CDR1 is DFQATT and CDR2 SNEGSKA (reference sequence). This CDR3 is built from 12 residues. J lost 6 bases, V lost 2 bases, and 1 base had no gene match.

J is TRBJ2-5 and V is TRBV28; unclear D gene. CDR3 length: 14 amino acids. From germline, CDR1 is MDHEN and CDR2 SYDVKM. The ends were cut back, 3 bases at V and 5 bases at J, with 13 bases in the middle. CDR3 sequence: CASSFRHAGETQYF. In DNA, the CDR3 is TGTGCCAGCAGTTTTAGACACGCTGGCGAGACCCAGTACTTC.

Ten or more counts support this clonotype. This chain joins TRBV29-1 and TRBJ2-7; D is perhaps TRBD1 (6 bases). This CDR3 has 12 amino acids. Germline values: CDR1 SQVTM, CDR2 ANQGSEA. Trimming removed 7 bases from V and 1 base from J, with 11 bases in between. The CDR3 loop is CSALTGSYEQYF. As DNA, the CDR3 is TGCAGCGCCCTGACAGGATCCTACGAGCAGTACTTC.